The present TCR beta chain was sequenced within a study of T cells in Graves' hyperthyroidism and ophthalmopathy. Looking at the study overall: The authors collected peripheral blood at initial diagnosis, before any treatment. General observations from the study: The model foresaw ophthalmopathy a median about 6.1 months prior to onset.

Researchers amplified the TCR beta CDR3 regions from RNA transcripts. HTBI primers were employed in a first-round RT-PCR of the TCR CDR3. TCRdb reanalysed the multiplex PCR reads using MiXCR and keeps one entry per CDR3 protein. The sample lists hundreds of thousands of distinct CDR3 sequences, roughly 15% occurring once. This CDR3 has 15 amino acids. Trimming shortened V by 0 bases and J by 6 bases, and 15 bases separated the two germline ends. From germline, CDR1 is MNHEY and CDR2 SVGAGI. The study excluded patients with uncontrolled infection, other autoimmune disease, pregnancy or lactation. This clonotype was counted a few times. Its antigen is undetermined.

The specimen was blood. The chain couples TRBV6-5 to TRBJ2-7, with D hard to call. The source is a woman younger than 30 with Graves' hyperthyroidism. CDR3 coding DNA: TGTGCCAGCAGTTACTCGTTCGCGGTCTCAAGCGAGCAGTACTTC. Translating it yields CASSYSFAVSSEQYF.